This TCR beta chain was identified during a study of sequential checkpoint blockade in melanoma. At the level of the study: Randomization was 1:1 between first-line nivolumab→ipilimumab and ipilimumab→nivolumab.

Treatment given: randomized to nivolumab then ipilimumab (arm A) or the reverse (arm B). DNA-damaging chemotherapy had not been given to any patient beforehand. PBMC sorting kept live CD3+CD8+ cells without CD19 or CD56. The method was immunoSEQ multiplex PCR; TCRdb's version includes in-frame clones alone and lacks a portion of them. The sample carries approximately 34,000 clones, about four fifths recorded once. The length of the CDR3 is 14 residues. The trim removed 6 bases at V and 5 bases at J, leaving 8 bases unmatched. The germline V gene has CDR1 MNHEY and CDR2 SMNVEV (reference sequence). The chain joins TRBV27 to TRBJ2-3; 7 bases line up with TRBD1. The specimen was CD8+ T cells sorted from blood (inferred from file names), collected from a patient given nivolumab and ipilimumab in sequence. This clonotype was obtained from a human donor with melanoma. The CDR3 here is CASRNERGQDTQYF. The CDR3 DNA sequence: TGTGCCAGCAGAAATGAGAGGGGGCAAGATACGCAGTATTTT.